This T cell receptor (beta chain) stems from a study of CD8 T cells in Susac syndrome. While serving as controls, healthy donors were matched for age and sex. TEMRA cells were FACS-enriched, with CD8+ and CD4+ T cells isolated negatively. With random hexamers, reverse transcription was performed on roughly 0.5 to 1 ug of RNA. Across 54 Vbeta and 13 Jbeta, TCR beta CDR3 was amplified with immunoSEQ multiplex PCR. MiXCR, run by TCRdb on the immunoSEQ multiplex PCR reads, gives a single entry per CDR3 protein. The repertoire holds around 130,000 distinct CDR3 sequences, with roughly 94% as singletons. The CDR3 consists of 13 residues. V trimming: 6 bases; J trimming: 0 bases; junction bases outside the gene matches: 1. Germline V gene lookup returns CDR1 GTSNPN and CDR2 SVGIG (reference sequence).

The gene calls are TRBV30 and TRBJ1-3; 8 positions match TRBD1. The sequence was collected from a human donor in good health. Source material: CD4+ T cells from PBMCs. The CDR3 DNA reads as TGTGCCTGCGGACAGGGCTCTGGAAACACCATATATTTT. Translation gives CACGQGSGNTIYF.